One and the same sample provided the 2 T cell receptor beta chains below, sequenced in a study of blood T cell repertoires in COVID-19. The table came from immunoSEQ multiplex PCR; TCRdb's copy has only in-frame clones and leaves some out. The sample holds roughly 160,000 clones, approximately 91% seen once. The sample consisted of peripheral blood. These TCRs come from a man between 18 and 29 years old with COVID-19, enrolled during active disease.

The J gene is TRBJ1-3, the V gene TRBV28; the D gene is possibly TRBD1 (6 bases). The CDR3 is 13 amino acids. Trimming cost V 6 bases and J 4 bases, with 10 bases left between them. Germline values: CDR1 MDHEN, CDR2 SYDVKM. CDR3 nucleotides: TGTGCCAGCAGAACAGGGTCAGGAAACACCATATATTTT. The encoded protein is CASRTGSGNTIYF.

The gene calls are TRBV11-2 and TRBJ1-6; 7 bases line up with TRBD1. Germline CDR1 and CDR2: SGHAT and FQNNGV. V lost 6 bases to trimming and J lost 4 bases; unmatched junction nucleotides: 12. This CDR3 spans 17 amino acids. The chain's CDR3 is CASRSSDRSSYNSPLHF. The DNA for the CDR3 is TGTGCCAGCAGGTCGTCGGACAGGTCTTCATATAATTCACCCCTCCACTTT.